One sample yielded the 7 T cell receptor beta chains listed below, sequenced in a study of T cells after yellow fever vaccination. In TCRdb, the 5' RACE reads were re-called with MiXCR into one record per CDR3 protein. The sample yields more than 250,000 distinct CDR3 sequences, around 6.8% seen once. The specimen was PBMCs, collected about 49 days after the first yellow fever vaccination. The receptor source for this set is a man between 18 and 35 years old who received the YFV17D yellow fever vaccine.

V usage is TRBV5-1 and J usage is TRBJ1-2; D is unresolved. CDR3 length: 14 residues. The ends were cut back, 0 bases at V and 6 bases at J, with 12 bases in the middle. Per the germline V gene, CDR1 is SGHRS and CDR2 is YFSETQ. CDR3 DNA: TGCGCCAGCAGCTTGGAGGGCATTGGGAATGGCTACACCTTC. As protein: CASSLEGIGNGYTF.

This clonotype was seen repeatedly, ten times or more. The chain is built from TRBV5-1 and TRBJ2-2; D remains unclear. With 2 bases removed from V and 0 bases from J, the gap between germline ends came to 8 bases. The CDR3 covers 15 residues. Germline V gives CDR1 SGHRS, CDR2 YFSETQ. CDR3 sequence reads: CASSFGTTNTGELFF. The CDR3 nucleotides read TGCGCCAGCAGCTTTGGTACGACGAACACCGGGGAGCTGTTTTTT. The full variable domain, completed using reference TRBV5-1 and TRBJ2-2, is KAGVTQTPRYLIKTRGQQVTLSCSPISGHRSVSWYQQTPGQGLQFLFEYFSETQRNKGNFPGRFSGRQFSNSRSEMNVSTLELGDSALYLCASSFGTTNTGELFFGEGSRLTVL.

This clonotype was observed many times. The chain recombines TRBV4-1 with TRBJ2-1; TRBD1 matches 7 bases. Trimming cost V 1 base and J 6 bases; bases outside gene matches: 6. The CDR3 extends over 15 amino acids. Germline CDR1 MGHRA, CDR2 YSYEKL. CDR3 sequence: CASSQGQGASNEQFF. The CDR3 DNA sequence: TGCGCCAGCAGCCAAGGACAGGGAGCATCCAATGAGCAGTTCTTC.

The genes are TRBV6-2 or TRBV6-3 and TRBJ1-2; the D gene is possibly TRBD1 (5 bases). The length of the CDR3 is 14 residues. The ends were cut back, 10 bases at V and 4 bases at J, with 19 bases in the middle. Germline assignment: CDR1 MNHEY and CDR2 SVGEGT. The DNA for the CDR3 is TGTGCCAACCTACGACAGACCTCTTCCTATGGCTACACCTTC. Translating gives CANLRQTSSYGYTF.

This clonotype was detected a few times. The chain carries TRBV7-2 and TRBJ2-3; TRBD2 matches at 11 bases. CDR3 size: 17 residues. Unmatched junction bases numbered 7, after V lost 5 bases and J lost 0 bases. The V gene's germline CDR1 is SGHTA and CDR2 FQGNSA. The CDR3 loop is CASSVSGGAFSTDTQYF. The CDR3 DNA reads TGTGCCAGCAGCGTTAGCGGGGGGGCCTTTAGCACAGATACGCAGTATTTT.

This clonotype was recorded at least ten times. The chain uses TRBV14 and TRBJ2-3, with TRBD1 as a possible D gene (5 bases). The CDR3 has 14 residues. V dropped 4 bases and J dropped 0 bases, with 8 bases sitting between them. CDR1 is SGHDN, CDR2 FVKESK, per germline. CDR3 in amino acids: CASSPAGSTDTQYF. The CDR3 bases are TGTGCCAGCAGCCCCGCAGGGAGCACAGATACGCAGTATTTT.

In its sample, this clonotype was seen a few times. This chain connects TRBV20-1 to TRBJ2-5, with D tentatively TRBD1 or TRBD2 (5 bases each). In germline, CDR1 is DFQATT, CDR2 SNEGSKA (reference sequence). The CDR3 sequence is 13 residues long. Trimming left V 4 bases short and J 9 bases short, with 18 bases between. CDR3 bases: TGCAGTGCTACCGGGGCGCGGTATGGGTCCCAGTACTTC. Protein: CSATGARYGSQYF.